The rows below give T cell receptor beta chains drawn from one sample of a study of blood T cell repertoires in COVID-19. The table came from immunoSEQ multiplex PCR; TCRdb's copy has only in-frame clones and leaves some out. The table has approximately 40,000 clones, 70% to 90% seen once. The sample was peripheral blood. The receptors originated from a man aged 60-69 years with COVID-19, enrolled during active disease. Each CDR3 is given with its conserved first and last residue. Fields, in order: V gene, J gene, D gene, clone size, CDR3 length, CDR3 protein, CDR3 DNA. The D gene is left open where the match is weak. Clone size, where shown, is once, few, many, or a class for clones that have expanded.

v_call: TRBV19; j_call: TRBJ1-3; d_call: TRBD1; clone_size: .; cdr3_length: 17; cdr3_aa: CASTYSGQADSGNTIYF; cdr3_nt: TGTGCCAGTACCTACTCGGGACAGGCCGACTCTGGAAACACCATATATTTT
v_call: TRBV20-1; j_call: TRBJ1-1; d_call: .; clone_size: .; cdr3_length: 11; cdr3_aa: CSASGRTEAFF; cdr3_nt: TGCAGTGCTAGTGGCAGGACTGAAGCTTTCTTT
v_call: TRBV24-1; j_call: TRBJ1-2; d_call: TRBD1; clone_size: .; cdr3_length: 14; cdr3_aa: CATSDGRTGDGYTF; cdr3_nt: TGTGCCACCAGTGATGGGAGGACAGGGGATGGCTACACCTTC
v_call: TRBV28; j_call: TRBJ2-2; d_call: TRBD1; clone_size: .; cdr3_length: 14; cdr3_aa: CASSPTGGGGELFF; cdr3_nt: TGTGCCAGCAGTCCGACAGGGGGCGGCGGGGAGCTGTTTTTT
v_call: TRBV4-3; j_call: TRBJ1-1; d_call: .; clone_size: .; cdr3_length: 14; cdr3_aa: CASSQEPGNTEAFF; cdr3_nt: TGCGCCAGCAGCCAAGAGCCAGGGAACACTGAAGCTTTCTTT
v_call: TRBV9; j_call: TRBJ2-7; d_call: .; clone_size: .; cdr3_length: 16; cdr3_aa: CASSVGGSPASYEQYF; cdr3_nt: TGTGCCAGCAGCGTAGGCGGCAGCCCAGCCTCCTACGAGCAGTACTTC
v_call: TRBV4-2; j_call: TRBJ1-1; d_call: .; clone_size: .; cdr3_length: 14; cdr3_aa: CASSQDVQALEAFF; cdr3_nt: TGTGCCAGCAGCCAAGATGTACAGGCCCTGGAAGCTTTCTTT
v_call: TRBV4-1; j_call: TRBJ1-3; d_call: .; clone_size: once; cdr3_length: 17; cdr3_aa: CASSQGQVRYSGNTIYF; cdr3_nt: TGCGCCAGCAGCCAAGGACAGGTCCGCTACTCTGGAAACACCATATATTTT
v_call: TRBV6-1; j_call: TRBJ2-5; d_call: .; clone_size: .; cdr3_length: 16; cdr3_aa: CASSGPSDPKWGTQYF; cdr3_nt: TGTGCCAGCAGTGGACCTAGCGATCCAAAGTGGGGGACCCAGTACTTC
v_call: TRBV5-6; j_call: TRBJ2-1; d_call: TRBD2; clone_size: .; cdr3_length: 15; cdr3_aa: CASSLVGTSANEQFF; cdr3_nt: TGTGCCAGCAGCTTGGTAGGGACTAGCGCCAATGAGCAGTTCTTC
v_call: TRBV9; j_call: TRBJ2-3; d_call: .; clone_size: .; cdr3_length: 15; cdr3_aa: CASSGQPLGTDTQYF; cdr3_nt: TGTGCCAGCAGCGGACAGCCCCTAGGGACAGATACGCAGTATTTT
v_call: TRBV18; j_call: TRBJ1-3; d_call: .; clone_size: .; cdr3_length: 16; cdr3_aa: CASSPRQVTSGNTIYF; cdr3_nt: TGTGCCAGCTCGCCGAGACAGGTTACCTCTGGAAACACCATATATTTT
v_call: TRBV28; j_call: TRBJ2-5; d_call: TRBD1; clone_size: .; cdr3_length: 15; cdr3_aa: CASNTQGAGEETQYF; cdr3_nt: TGTGCCAGCAACACGCAGGGGGCAGGGGAAGAGACCCAGTACTTC
v_call: TRBV28; j_call: TRBJ1-2; d_call: .; clone_size: once; cdr3_length: 11; cdr3_aa: CASEGDYGYTF; cdr3_nt: TGTGCCAGCGAAGGGGACTATGGCTACACCTTC
v_call: TRBV9; j_call: TRBJ2-1; d_call: TRBD2; clone_size: .; cdr3_length: 17; cdr3_aa: CASSPPPSGGTLNEQFF; cdr3_nt: TGTGCCAGCAGCCCCCCCCCTAGCGGAGGGACCCTAAATGAGCAGTTCTTC
v_call: TRBV28; j_call: TRBJ2-2; d_call: TRBD2; clone_size: .; cdr3_length: 17; cdr3_aa: CASRPLTGGFNTGELFF; cdr3_nt: TGTGCCAGCAGACCCCTGACGGGAGGGTTTAACACCGGGGAGCTGTTTTTT
v_call: TRBV5-6; j_call: TRBJ2-7; d_call: TRBD1; clone_size: .; cdr3_length: 14; cdr3_aa: CASSLPGGGYEQYF; cdr3_nt: TGTGCCAGCAGCTTGCCAGGGGGTGGCTACGAGCAGTACTTC
v_call: TRBV2; j_call: TRBJ1-2; d_call: TRBD1; clone_size: .; cdr3_length: 14; cdr3_aa: CASSIQGEVGGYTF; cdr3_nt: TGTGCCAGCAGTATCCAGGGGGAAGTGGGAGGCTACACCTTC
v_call: TRBV19; j_call: TRBJ2-7; d_call: TRBD1; clone_size: once; cdr3_length: 16; cdr3_aa: CASSSGTGLTSYEQYF; cdr3_nt: TGTGCCAGTAGTAGTGGGACAGGGTTGACCTCCTACGAGCAGTACTTC
v_call: TRBV29-1; j_call: TRBJ2-4; d_call: TRBD2; clone_size: .; cdr3_length: 14; cdr3_aa: CSGRGGRGVNIQYF; cdr3_nt: TGCAGCGGACGGGGGGGCCGAGGGGTTAACATTCAGTACTTC
v_call: TRBV4-1; j_call: TRBJ2-5; d_call: .; clone_size: few; cdr3_length: 15; cdr3_aa: CASSPQQGNQETQYF; cdr3_nt: TGCGCCAGCAGCCCTCAACAGGGAAACCAAGAGACCCAGTACTTC
v_call: TRBV7-2; j_call: TRBJ1-4; d_call: .; clone_size: .; cdr3_length: 14; cdr3_aa: CASSPTGIGEKLFF; cdr3_nt: TGTGCCAGCAGCCCTACAGGGATTGGGGAAAAACTGTTTTTT
v_call: TRBV4-2; j_call: TRBJ1-3; d_call: .; clone_size: .; cdr3_length: 14; cdr3_aa: CASSQEDSGDTIYF; cdr3_nt: TGTGCCAGCAGCCAAGAGGACAGCGGGGACACCATATATTTT
v_call: TRBV6-2/TRBV6-3; j_call: TRBJ1-5; d_call: .; clone_size: .; cdr3_length: 15; cdr3_aa: CASSYSAGRNQPQHF; cdr3_nt: TGTGCCAGCAGTTACTCGGCAGGGCGGAATCAGCCCCAGCATTTT
v_call: TRBV4-1; j_call: TRBJ2-3; d_call: .; clone_size: .; cdr3_length: 17; cdr3_aa: CASSQETPGQNTDTQYF; cdr3_nt: TGCGCCAGCAGCCAAGAGACTCCGGGACAAAACACAGATACGCAGTATTTT
v_call: TRBV21-1; j_call: TRBJ2-1; d_call: .; clone_size: .; cdr3_length: 17; cdr3_aa: CASSKVGTSGCCNEQFF; cdr3_nt: TGTGCCAGCAGCAAAGTGGGGACTAGTGGGTGTTGCAATGAGCAGTTCTTC
v_call: TRBV5-4; j_call: TRBJ2-2; d_call: TRBD2; clone_size: .; cdr3_length: 16; cdr3_aa: CASSLRLAGEGGELFF; cdr3_nt: TGTGCCAGCAGCCTCCGACTAGCGGGAGAGGGCGGGGAGCTGTTTTTT
v_call: TRBV12-3/TRBV12-4; j_call: TRBJ1-2; d_call: .; clone_size: .; cdr3_length: 12; cdr3_aa: CASKGVDYGYTF; cdr3_nt: TGTGCCAGCAAGGGGGTGGACTATGGCTACACCTTC
v_call: TRBV18; j_call: TRBJ2-1; d_call: .; clone_size: once; cdr3_length: 17; cdr3_aa: CASSPNRHRNLYNEQFF; cdr3_nt: TGTGCCAGCTCACCTAACCGACACAGGAACCTCTACAATGAGCAGTTCTTC
v_call: TRBV6-5; j_call: TRBJ1-1; d_call: TRBD1; clone_size: once; cdr3_length: 15; cdr3_aa: CASSYPTGMNTEAFF; cdr3_nt: TGTGCCAGCAGTTACCCGACAGGGATGAACACTGAAGCTTTCTTT
v_call: TRBV3-1/TRBV3-2; j_call: TRBJ1-6; d_call: .; clone_size: once; cdr3_length: 15; cdr3_aa: CASSQIVGGRSPLHF; cdr3_nt: TGTGCCAGCAGCCAAATAGTCGGTGGCAGGTCACCCCTCCACTTT
v_call: TRBV20-1; j_call: TRBJ1-3; d_call: .; clone_size: .; cdr3_length: 13; cdr3_aa: CSASGYSGNTIYF; cdr3_nt: TGCAGTGCTAGTGGTTACTCTGGAAACACCATATATTTT
v_call: TRBV2; j_call: TRBJ1-2; d_call: .; clone_size: .; cdr3_length: 13; cdr3_aa: CASSEYRAYGYTF; cdr3_nt: TGTGCCAGCAGTGAATACAGGGCCTATGGCTACACCTTC
v_call: TRBV5-8; j_call: TRBJ2-7; d_call: .; clone_size: .; cdr3_length: 14; cdr3_aa: CASSVTTGSYEQYF; cdr3_nt: TGTGCCAGCAGCGTAACTACAGGGTCCTACGAGCAGTACTTC
v_call: TRBV25-1; j_call: TRBJ1-6; d_call: .; clone_size: .; cdr3_length: 15; cdr3_aa: CASSSALSSGSPLHF; cdr3_nt: TGTGCCAGCAGCTCGGCCTTGTCCTCGGGGTCACCCCTCCACTTT
v_call: TRBV6-6; j_call: TRBJ2-3; d_call: .; clone_size: .; cdr3_length: 16; cdr3_aa: CASSPAALGGTDTQYF; cdr3_nt: TGTGCCAGCAGTCCCGCTGCCCTCGGGGGCACAGATACGCAGTATTTT
v_call: TRBV2; j_call: TRBJ1-4; d_call: .; clone_size: .; cdr3_length: 14; cdr3_aa: CASSGGQRGEKLFF; cdr3_nt: TGTGCCAGCAGTGGGGGGCAGAGAGGTGAAAAACTGTTTTTT
v_call: TRBV29-1; j_call: TRBJ2-7; d_call: TRBD2; clone_size: .; cdr3_length: 13; cdr3_aa: CSGSVAGAYEQYF; cdr3_nt: TGCAGCGGGAGTGTGGCGGGGGCCTACGAGCAGTACTTC
v_call: TRBV7-2; j_call: TRBJ2-4; d_call: TRBD2; clone_size: .; cdr3_length: 16; cdr3_aa: CASSVGSGRAKNIQYF; cdr3_nt: TGTGCCAGCAGCGTAGGGAGCGGGAGAGCCAAAAACATTCAGTACTTC
v_call: TRBV2; j_call: TRBJ2-3; d_call: .; clone_size: .; cdr3_length: 15; cdr3_aa: CATQFGGSGTDTQYF; cdr3_nt: TGTGCCACCCAATTCGGGGGTAGCGGCACAGATACGCAGTATTTT
v_call: TRBV20-1; j_call: TRBJ2-3; d_call: TRBD2; clone_size: .; cdr3_length: 14; cdr3_aa: CSASSGMVTDTQYF; cdr3_nt: TGCAGTGCTAGTAGCGGGATGGTCACAGATACGCAGTATTTT
v_call: TRBV27; j_call: TRBJ1-2; d_call: TRBD1; clone_size: .; cdr3_length: 13; cdr3_aa: CASRGRGEGGYTF; cdr3_nt: TGTGCCAGCCGCGGCAGGGGGGAAGGAGGCTACACCTTC
v_call: TRBV18; j_call: TRBJ2-2; d_call: TRBD1; clone_size: .; cdr3_length: 14; cdr3_aa: CASSLDRDTGELFF; cdr3_nt: TGTGCCAGCTCACTCGACAGGGACACCGGGGAGCTGTTTTTT
v_call: TRBV27; j_call: TRBJ1-5; d_call: .; clone_size: .; cdr3_length: 15; cdr3_aa: CASSSLQGNDQPQHF; cdr3_nt: TGTGCCAGCAGTTCCCTACAGGGCAATGATCAGCCCCAGCATTTT
v_call: TRBV9; j_call: TRBJ2-3; d_call: .; clone_size: once; cdr3_length: 15; cdr3_aa: CASSVTPGATDTQYF; cdr3_nt: TGTGCCAGCAGCGTCACACCAGGGGCCACAGATACGCAGTATTTT
v_call: TRBV16; j_call: TRBJ2-5; d_call: .; clone_size: once; cdr3_length: 12; cdr3_aa: CASSRLQETQYF; cdr3_nt: TGTGCCAGCAGCCGCTTGCAGGAGACCCAGTACTTC
v_call: TRBV5-1; j_call: TRBJ2-1; d_call: .; clone_size: .; cdr3_length: 13; cdr3_aa: CASSPYPRDEQFF; cdr3_nt: TGCGCCAGCAGCCCCTATCCGAGGGATGAGCAGTTCTTC